This T cell receptor (beta chain) was found in a study of OX40 agonist ivuxolimab in advanced cancers. Study summary: Head and neck, renal cell, melanoma or hepatocellular carcinoma were the cancers that dose-escalation patients had.

TCRdb keeps only in-frame clones here, not all; method: immunoSEQ multiplex PCR. The table lists 65,000 to 80,000 clones, roughly nine tenths of them singletons. This clonotype was sampled from an adult with an advanced solid tumor such as melanoma, head and neck, liver or kidney cancer. The sample was CD4+ or CD8+ T cells sorted from blood, taken in a trial of the OX40 agonist ivuxolimab.

This CDR3 is CASSLAGDNEQFF. In DNA form, the CDR3 reads TGTGCCAGTAGCCTAGCGGGAGACAATGAGCAGTTCTTC. The chain combines TRBV19 with TRBJ2-1, with 10 bases aligning to TRBD2. V lost 6 bases and J lost 5; bases outside the gene matches: 1. The CDR3 covers 13 residues. The V gene's germline CDR1 is LNHDA and CDR2 SQIVND (reference sequence).